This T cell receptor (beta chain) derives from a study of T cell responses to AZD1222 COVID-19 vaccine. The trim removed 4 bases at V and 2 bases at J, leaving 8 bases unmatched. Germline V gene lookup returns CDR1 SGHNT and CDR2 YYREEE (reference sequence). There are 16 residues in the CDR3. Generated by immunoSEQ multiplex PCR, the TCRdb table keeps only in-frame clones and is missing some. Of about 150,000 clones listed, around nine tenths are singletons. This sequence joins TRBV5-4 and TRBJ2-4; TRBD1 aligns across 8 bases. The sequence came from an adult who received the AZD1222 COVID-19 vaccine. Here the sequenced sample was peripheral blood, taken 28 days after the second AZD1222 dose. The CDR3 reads CASSGGRQGTKNIQYF. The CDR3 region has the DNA TGTGCCAGCAGCGGCGGAAGACAGGGGACCAAAAACATTCAGTACTTC.